Presented here are 28 T cell receptor beta chains from one specimen sequenced in a study of cytomegalovirus exposure and HLA in healthy donors. Sequenced by immunoSEQ multiplex PCR; TCRdb stores in-frame clones only, minus some. The table records some 60,000 clones, 90% to 96% of them present only once. Material for sequencing was PBMCs. The receptors come from a man younger than 35 in good health and CMV-seronegative.

As regards this clone: Other DNA sequences in this sample translate to the same CDR3. The chain has TRBV27 and TRBJ2-1; weak D call: TRBD2 (6 bases). This CDR3 is built from 15 residues. Trimming shortened V by 4 bases and J by 0 bases, and 10 bases separated the two germline ends. The germline CDR1 and CDR2 sequences are MNHEY and SMNVEV (reference sequence). The DNA for the CDR3 is TGTGCCAGCAGTTCCCGGGGGAGCTCCTACAATGAGCAGTTCTTC. This codes for CASSSRGSSYNEQFF.

This clone was detected once. This chain links TRBV28 with TRBJ2-1; 10 nucleotides line up with TRBD2. V lost 5 bases and J lost 4; bases outside the gene matches: 14. From germline, CDR1 is MDHEN and CDR2 SYDVKM. This CDR3 contains 18 residues. CDR3 protein: CASSRSRLAGIEYNEQFF. The CDR3 nucleotides read TGTGCCAGCAGTCGAAGCAGACTAGCGGGCATAGAATACAATGAGCAGTTCTTC.

The V call is TRBV5-1, the J call TRBJ2-2; 7 nucleotides line up with TRBD2. The CDR3 is 15 residues long. V lost 4 bases and J lost 0; bases outside the gene matches: 3. Germline V CDR1 and CDR2: SGHRS, YFSETQ. CDR3 sequence: CASSGGLTNTGELFF. The CDR3 DNA sequence: TGCGCCAGCAGCGGGGGACTAACGAACACCGGGGAGCTGTTTTTT.

The rearrangement links TRBV18 to TRBJ2-3; TRBD2 agrees at 13 bases. The J segment lost 4 bases and the V segment lost 3 bases, leaving 7 bases of the junction unmatched. This CDR3 contains 17 residues. The germline CDR1 and CDR2 sequences are KGHSH and LQKENI. The CDR3 here is CASSPSGLAGIADTQYF. The CDR3, as DNA: TGTGCCAGCTCACCGTCGGGACTAGCGGGAATCGCAGATACGCAGTATTTT. Looking up the rest from reference TRBV18 and TRBJ2-3 gives the full variable domain: NAGVMQNPRHLVRRRGQEARLRCSPMKGHSHVYWYRQLPEEGLKFMVYLQKENIIDESGMPKERFSAEFPKEGPSILRIQQVVRGDSAAYFCASSPSGLAGIADTQYFGPGTRLTVL.

The J gene is TRBJ2-7, the V gene TRBV18; 7 bases are shared with TRBD1. Trimming removed 4 bases from V and 3 bases from J; junction bases left unmatched: 12. In germline, CDR1 is KGHSH, CDR2 LQKENI. The CDR3 totals 16 residues. The CDR3 region is CASSQMPGQSFYEQYF. CDR3 sequence (DNA): TGTGCCAGCTCACAAATGCCGGGACAGAGCTTCTACGAGCAGTACTTC. Filled out from reference TRBV18 and TRBJ2-7, the complete variable domain reads NAGVMQNPRHLVRRRGQEARLRCSPMKGHSHVYWYRQLPEEGLKFMVYLQKENIIDESGMPKERFSAEFPKEGPSILRIQQVVRGDSAAYFCASSQMPGQSFYEQYFGPGTRLTVT.

The chain recombines TRBV5-5 with TRBJ2-5, with 8 bases fitting TRBD1. Germline trimming cut 2 bases from V and 5 bases from J; bases unmatched to any gene: 5. This CDR3 is built from 14 residues. CDR1 and CDR2 from the germline V gene are SGHKS and YYEKEE (reference sequence). The CDR3 protein is CASSLGRGRETQYF. In nucleotides, the CDR3 is TGTGCCAGCAGCTTAGGCAGGGGGCGGGAGACCCAGTACTTC.

DNA of the CDR3: TGTGCCAGCAGCCCCCTACATATCGCAGGGGATACGCAGTATTTT. Protein product: CASSPLHIAGDTQYF. The chain couples TRBV9 to TRBJ2-3; D is perhaps TRBD1 (5 bases). Germline V gene sequence: CDR1 SGDLS, CDR2 YYNGEE. The CDR3 spans 15 residues. Deletions cut 4 bases from V and 6 bases from J, with 18 bases between.

V and J are TRBV2 and TRBJ2-3; tentatively, D is TRBD1 (6 bases). The CDR3 has 15 residues. From germline, CDR1 is SNHLY and CDR2 FYNNEI. Trimming took off 6 bases at V and 2 bases at J, with 15 bases between the two ends. CDR3 region: CASSKTGSLTDTQYF. The CDR3 nucleotides are TGTGCCAGCAGCAAGACAGGTTCCCTCACAGATACGCAGTATTTT.

V is TRBV19 and J is TRBJ1-1; no firm D call. CDR3 length equals 13 residues. The germline CDR1 and CDR2 sequences are LNHDA and SQIVND (reference sequence). V gave up 6 bases and J gave up 0 bases, with 8 bases separating them. CDR3 in DNA: TGTGCCAGTAGCGCAACATTGAACACTGAAGCTTTCTTT. Amino acids: CASSATLNTEAFF.

To note about this clone: A read error may account for a junction end that differs from germline. The chain combines TRBV7-7 with TRBJ2-1, with a weak D call TRBD2 (5 bases). Germline-derived CDR1 and CDR2 are SSHAT and FNYEAQ (reference sequence). This CDR3 is 15 amino acids long. The CDR3 DNA follows: TGTGCTAGCAGCCCCGGACTCGTCTCCTACAATGAGCAGTTCTTC. Encoded protein: CASSPGLVSYNEQFF.

The V call is TRBV2, the J call TRBJ1-5, with D possibly being TRBD1 (6 bases). The CDR3 sequence is 17 residues long. CDR1 is SNHLY and CDR2 is FYNNEI in the germline V gene. V lost 5 bases and J 0 bases, leaving 17 bases between the germline ends. CDR3 nucleotides: TGTGCCAGCAGTCCCCGTACAGGGAGACCTAGCAATCAGCCCCAGCATTTT. This sequence encodes CASSPRTGRPSNQPQHF. Drawing the rest from reference TRBV2 and TRBJ1-5, the complete variable domain is EPEVTQTPSHQVTQMGQEVILRCVPISNHLYFYWYRQILGQKVEFLVSFYNNEISEKSEIFDDQFSVERPDGSNFTLKIRSTKLEDSAMYFCASSPRTGRPSNQPQHFGDGTRLSIL.

Only one count was recorded for this clone. This chain uses TRBV11-2 with TRBJ2-7; tentatively, D is TRBD2 (5 bases). This CDR3 is 12 amino acids long. Deletions cut 3 bases from V and 5 bases from J, with 8 bases between. Germline V lookup: CDR1 SGHAT, CDR2 FQNNGV. CDR3 in DNA: TGTGCCAGCAGCTTTGCGGGTAACGAGCAGTACTTC. Protein sequence: CASSFAGNEQYF. Complete variable domain (other parts from reference TRBV11-2 and TRBJ2-7): EAGVAQSPRYKIIEKRQSVAFWCNPISGHATLYWYQQILGQGPKLLIQFQNNGVVDDSQLPKDRFSAERLKGVDSTLKIQPAKLEDSAVYLCASSFAGNEQYFGPGTRLTVT.

This sequence joins TRBV7-9 and TRBJ2-6; TRBD2 aligns across 14 bases. The CDR3 is 17 residues long. Germline V gene lookup returns CDR1 SEHNR and CDR2 FQNEAQ (reference sequence). The V and J ends lost 5 bases and 4 bases, in that order; junction bases with no gene match: 4. As DNA, the CDR3 is TGTGCCAGCAGCCCGGGACTAGCGGGAGCAGGGGCCAACGTCCTGACTTTC. The encoded protein is CASSPGLAGAGANVLTF.

V gene TRBV7-9 combines with J gene TRBJ2-5, with TRBD2 matching 15 bases. V was clipped by 4 bases and J by 2 bases; unmatched bases: 5. The CDR3 length is 17 residues. The germline V gene has CDR1 SEHNR and CDR2 FQNEAQ (reference sequence). In DNA, the CDR3 is TGTGCCAGCAGCTCGGGGACTAGCGGGAGGTCTCAAGAGACCCAGTACTTC. This encodes CASSSGTSGRSQETQYF.

This chain joins TRBV10-3 and TRBJ2-7, with 7 bases that match TRBD1. CDR3 length: 13 residues. Germline loops: CDR1 ENHRY, CDR2 SYGVKD. V gave up 6 bases and J gave up 2 bases; unmatched junction bases: 4. Written as DNA, the CDR3 is TGTGCCATCAGCGACAGGGACCCCTACGAGCAGTACTTC. Translated, it gives CAISDRDPYEQYF.

The J gene is TRBJ1-5, the V gene TRBV9; 12 bases agree with TRBD1. J lost 3 bases, V lost 4 bases, and 5 bases had no gene match. The CDR3 loop spans 16 amino acids. The germline CDR1 and CDR2 sequences are SGDLS and YYNGEE. The CDR3 DNA follows: TGTGCCAGCAGCCCTGGGACAGGGGGCCTCAATCAGCCCCAGCATTTT. Amino acid sequence: CASSPGTGGLNQPQHF. Full variable domain (outside the CDR3, taken from reference TRBV9 and TRBJ1-5): DSGVTQTPKHLITATGQRVTLRCSPRSGDLSVYWYQQSLDQGLQFLIQYYNGEERAKGNILERFSAQQFPDLHSELNLSSLELGDSALYFCASSPGTGGLNQPQHFGDGTRLSIL.

V and J are TRBV2 and TRBJ2-3; 15 nucleotides line up with TRBD2. The ends lost 6 bases at V and 0 bases at J; junction bases unmatched: 10. Germline V gives CDR1 SNHLY, CDR2 FYNNEI. The CDR3 has 19 residues. This CDR3 is CASSPYWTSGRASTDTQYF. DNA for the CDR3: TGTGCCAGCAGCCCGTATTGGACTAGCGGGAGGGCTAGCACAGATACGCAGTATTTT. Complete variable domain (other parts from reference TRBV2 and TRBJ2-3): EPEVTQTPSHQVTQMGQEVILRCVPISNHLYFYWYRQILGQKVEFLVSFYNNEISEKSEIFDDQFSVERPDGSNFTLKIRSTKLEDSAMYFCASSPYWTSGRASTDTQYFGPGTRLTVL.

The gene calls are TRBV6-1 and TRBJ2-2; a possible D gene is TRBD2 (6 bases). The CDR3 sequence is 15 residues long. V was pared by 3 bases and J by 4 bases, with 12 bases between. Germline loops: CDR1 MNHNS, CDR2 SASEGT. The CDR3: CASSEMGLPTGELFF. As DNA, the CDR3 is TGTGCCAGCAGTGAGATGGGACTCCCCACCGGGGAGCTGTTTTTT.

This chain connects TRBV11-2 to TRBJ2-5; TRBD1 is a possible D gene (6 bases). The CDR3 is 17 residues long. Trimming took 4 bases from V and 0 from J, leaving 18 bases between them. Germline CDR1 and CDR2: SGHAT and FQNNGV. CDR3 sequence: CASSSPYGTFYQETQYF. The DNA of the CDR3 is TGTGCCAGCAGCTCCCCCTACGGGACATTCTACCAAGAGACCCAGTACTTC.

V usage is TRBV18 and J usage is TRBJ2-2; the match to TRBD1 covers 8 bases. The CDR3 totals 17 residues. Germline V CDR1 and CDR2: KGHSH, LQKENI. J was trimmed by 7 bases and V by 2 bases; bases with no gene match: 12. The CDR3 nucleotides are TGTGCCAGCTCACCAGTGGTAGCAGGGGGCGCCGACGGGGAGCTGTTTTTT. Translation: CASSPVVAGGADGELFF.

The chain combines TRBV27 with TRBJ2-2; a weak D match, TRBD2 (7 bases). Per the germline V gene, CDR1 is MNHEY and CDR2 is SMNVEV (reference sequence). V was pared by 2 bases and J by 5 bases, with 12 bases between. The CDR3 totals 15 residues. CDR3 in DNA: TGTGCCAGCAGTTTAAGGCGGGGGCCGACCGGGGAGCTGTTTTTT. It is translated as CASSLRRGPTGELFF.

The rearrangement uses TRBV28 and TRBJ1-1, with D possibly TRBD1 on 6 matching bases. The V and J ends lost 5 bases and 4 bases respectively, with 17 bases between them. The CDR3 sequence is 15 residues long. Per the germline V gene, CDR1 is MDHEN and CDR2 is SYDVKM. CDR3 amino acids: CASSPQGHRGTEAFF. The DNA of the CDR3 is TGTGCCAGCAGTCCCCAGGGACACCGCGGCACTGAAGCTTTCTTT.

The genes are TRBV4-1 and TRBJ2-1, with 9 bases fitting TRBD1. V shed 2 bases and J 4 bases; nucleotides not matched to a gene: 12. The germline V gene encodes CDR1 MGHRA and CDR2 YSYEKL. The CDR3 runs to 18 residues. Here the CDR3 reads CASSQRPGRDRAYNEQFF. CDR3 in DNA: TGCGCCAGCAGCCAACGCCCGGGCCGGGACAGGGCATACAATGAGCAGTTCTTC.

The chain uses TRBV7-2 and TRBJ2-3, with TRBD1 matching 8 bases. The germline gives CDR1 SGHTA, CDR2 FQGNSA. The V gene end was trimmed by 7 bases and the J gene end by 0 bases; junction bases not matched to a gene: 6. The CDR3 consists of 15 residues. CDR3 sequence: CASKRQGISTDTQYF. CDR3 DNA: TGTGCCAGCAAACGACAGGGGATTAGCACAGATACGCAGTATTTT.

As DNA, the CDR3 is TGTGCCAGCAGCTTAAACGGGATTAACGAGCAGTACTTC. Translation gives CASSLNGINEQYF. This chain connects TRBV7-2 to TRBJ2-7; TRBD2 might be the D (5 bases). Trimming left V 2 bases short and J 5 bases short, with 10 bases between. Germline loops: CDR1 SGHTA, CDR2 FQGNSA. The CDR3 runs 13 residues. Full variable domain (remainder filled in from reference TRBV7-2 and TRBJ2-7): GAGVSQSPSNKVTEKGKDVELRCDPISGHTALYWYRQSLGQGLEFLIYFQGNSAPDKSGLPSDRFSAERTGGSVSTLTIQRTQQEDSAVYLCASSLNGINEQYFGPGTRLTVT.

The rearrangement uses TRBV5-1 and TRBJ2-1; tentatively, D is TRBD2 (7 bases). From germline, CDR1 is SGHRS and CDR2 YFSETQ. The ends were cut back, 2 bases at V and 3 bases at J, with 18 bases in the middle. The CDR3 loop spans 17 amino acids. In DNA form, the CDR3 reads TGCGCCAGCAGCTTACGACTTGGGGGGGCTAACTACAATGAGCAGTTCTTC. Amino acids: CASSLRLGGANYNEQFF.

The chain couples TRBV9 to TRBJ2-1; TRBD2 matches at 13 bases. CDR3 size: 16 residues. V lost 0 bases, J lost 6 bases, and 3 bases stayed unmatched. Germline CDR1 is SGDLS and CDR2 is YYNGEE. For the CDR3, the DNA is TGTGCCAGCAGCGTAGGGGGGACTAGCGGGGTCAATGAGCAGTTCTTC. It encodes CASSVGGTSGVNEQFF.

J is TRBJ2-7 and V is TRBV30; 11 nucleotides agree with TRBD2. V trimming: 6 bases; J trimming: 3 bases; junction bases outside the gene matches: 4. The CDR3 totals 13 residues. Per the germline V gene, CDR1 is GTSNPN and CDR2 is SVGIG (reference sequence). CDR3 DNA: TGTGCCTGTACGGGGACTAGCGGCTACGAGCAGTACTTC. Protein sequence: CACTGTSGYEQYF.